What follows are 17 T cell receptor beta chains derived from one specimen sequenced in a study of T-cell reconstitution after alpha-beta-depleted transplantation in children. The authors prepared the TCRbeta library with unique molecular identifiers. MiXCR, run by TCRdb on the PCR reads, gives a single entry per CDR3 protein. The sample carries about 460,000 distinct CDR3 sequences, under 15% recorded once. The material was PBMCs from the stem cell graft donor, obtained from the stem cell graft. These receptors originate from a human donor who donated a stem cell graft to a child with combined immunodeficiency.

V gene TRBV7-9 combines with J gene TRBJ2-7, with D perhaps assigned TRBD1 or TRBD2 (5 bases each). Per the germline V gene, CDR1 is SEHNR and CDR2 is FQNEAQ (reference sequence). The CDR3 has 15 amino acids. V was trimmed by 4 bases and J by 2 bases, leaving 15 bases between them. The CDR3 loop reads CASSSPGARTYEQYF. In DNA, the CDR3 is TGTGCCAGCAGCTCCCCCGGGGCCCGGACCTACGAGCAGTACTTC.

This clonotype was seen more than once but under ten times. The chain recombines TRBV6-1 with TRBJ2-7, with D possibly being TRBD2 (5 bases). The CDR3 has 13 residues. Trimming pared 6 bases from V and 7 bases from J, leaving 16 bases between. The germline V gene has CDR1 MNHNS and CDR2 SASEGT. The CDR3 DNA is TGTGCCAGCAGGACTACTTTTGTTCGGGAGCAGTACTTC. It yields the protein CASRTTFVREQYF.

In this sample, this clonotype turned up a few times. V is TRBV6-5 and J is TRBJ1-6, with a tentative D call TRBD1 (5 bases). V was pared by 4 bases and J by 9 bases, with 19 bases between. The CDR3 sequence is 16 residues long. Per germline, CDR1 MNHEY and CDR2 SVGAGI. CDR3 bases: TGTGCCAGCAGTTGGGCGGGACGGTCCATGGGTTCACCCCTCCACTTT. The encoded protein is CASSWAGRSMGSPLHF.

This sequence joins TRBV20-1 and TRBJ2-5; 16 nucleotides align to TRBD2. Trimming removed 4 bases from V and 5 bases from J; junction bases left unmatched: 10. The CDR3 runs 17 residues. Germline CDR1 is DFQATT and CDR2 is SNEGSKA (reference sequence). For the CDR3, the DNA is TGCAGTGCTACCGGGACTAGCGGGGGGGGTGCCGTGGAGACCCAGTACTTC. Translating it yields CSATGTSGGGAVETQYF.

The chain has TRBV7-3 and TRBJ1-2, with D perhaps matching TRBD1 (6 bases). Germline CDR1 SGHTA, CDR2 FQGTGA. V lost 7 bases and J lost 9, with 21 bases in between. CDR3 length: 14 amino acids. The CDR3 loop is CASNSADRLGRYTF. CDR3 sequence (DNA): TGTGCCAGCAACTCGGCCGACAGGTTGGGTCGCTACACCTTC.

This clonotype was recorded many times. The rearrangement uses TRBV5-1 and TRBJ2-1; TRBD1 or TRBD2 may be the D gene (5 bases each). V lost 10 bases, J lost 8 bases, and 22 bases lay in between. Germline V gives CDR1 SGHRS, CDR2 YFSETQ. The CDR3 runs 14 residues. The chain's CDR3 is CAGRRDAPSDEQFF. The CDR3 nucleotides read TGCGCCGGGCGCCGGGACGCCCCCTCGGATGAGCAGTTCTTC.

This clonotype was picked up a small number of times. V is TRBV6-1 and J is TRBJ2-1, with D perhaps matching TRBD2 (6 bases). The germline gives CDR1 MNHNS, CDR2 SASEGT. V lost 4 bases and J lost 9, with 16 bases in between. The CDR3 consists of 14 residues. CDR3 region: CASSGTSPVLEQFF. DNA for the CDR3: TGTGCCAGCAGTGGTACTAGCCCCGTTCTTGAGCAGTTCTTC.

The V gene is TRBV9, the J gene TRBJ2-2; D is unclear. Germline CDR1 reads SGDLS; CDR2 reads YYNGEE. V lost 4 bases to trimming and J lost 1 base, with 14 bases between them. The CDR3 sequence is 16 residues long. CDR3 residues: CASSPRSLMNTGELFF. As DNA, the CDR3 is TGTGCCAGCAGCCCCCGGTCTCTAATGAACACCGGGGAGCTGTTTTTT. The whole variable domain, filled in from reference TRBV9 and TRBJ2-2, reads DSGVTQTPKHLITATGQRVTLRCSPRSGDLSVYWYQQSLDQGLQFLIQYYNGEERAKGNILERFSAQQFPDLHSELNLSSLELGDSALYFCASSPRSLMNTGELFFGEGSRLTVL.

Comment on this clonotype: Its ends do not fully match the called genes, so a read error is possible. CDR3 loop: CAISEGNTGEVFF. The CDR3 nucleotides read TGTGCCATCAGTGAAGGGAACACCGGGGAGGTGTTTTTT. The rearrangement joins TRBV10-3 to TRBJ2-2; maybe TRBD2 (6 bases). Germline V CDR1 and CDR2: ENHRY, SYGVKD. This CDR3 spans 13 amino acids.

The V and J genes are TRBV7-7 and TRBJ2-1; D not certain. The CDR3 runs to 13 residues. CDR1 and CDR2 from the germline V gene are SSHAT and FNYEAQ (reference sequence). Trimming removed 2 bases from V and 7 bases from J, with 9 bases in between. Here the CDR3 DNA reads TGTGCCAGCAGCTTAAGTCCTACAAATGAGCAGTTCTTC. Encoded protein: CASSLSPTNEQFF.

The chain employs TRBV7-2 and TRBJ2-5; D is uncertain. V lost 5 bases and J lost 1, with 11 bases in between. The CDR3 contains 14 residues. Germline V gives CDR1 SGHTA, CDR2 FQGNSA. This CDR3 is CASSTDVAQETQYF. The CDR3 region has the DNA TGTGCCAGCAGCACTGATGTGGCCCAAGAGACCCAGTACTTC.

This clonotype has just a few counts. The V and J genes are TRBV12-3 or TRBV12-4 and TRBJ1-5, with D tentatively TRBD1 (6 bases). The CDR3 consists of 15 residues. Trimming cost V 5 bases and J 5 bases, with 16 bases left between them. Here the CDR3 reads CASSPTGRLDQPQHF. The CDR3 DNA sequence: TGTGCCAGCAGTCCCACAGGGAGGTTGGATCAGCCCCAGCATTTT.

The gene calls are TRBV6-5 and TRBJ1-1; D possibly corresponds to TRBD1 (6 bases). CDR3 length equals 13 residues. Per the germline V gene, CDR1 is MNHEY and CDR2 is SVGAGI. Trimming took 0 bases from V and 8 from J, leaving 10 bases between them. The CDR3 loop reads CASSYSPQGEAFF. Here the CDR3 DNA reads TGTGCCAGCAGTTACTCGCCTCAGGGGGAAGCTTTCTTT.

The chain joins TRBV24-1 to TRBJ1-1; tentative D call: TRBD1 (5 bases). The length of the CDR3 is 14 residues. V was clipped by 3 bases and J by 4 bases, with 11 bases between them. Germline V gene lookup returns CDR1 KGHDR and CDR2 SFDVKD. The CDR3: CATSDRQGGTEAFF. The CDR3 DNA reads TGTGCCACCAGTGATAGGCAGGGTGGCACTGAAGCTTTCTTT.

This clonotype was seen repeatedly, ten times or more. CDR3 residues: CASSLGLRGNEQFF. In DNA form, the CDR3 reads TGTGCCAGCAGCTTAGGACTTCGGGGGAATGAGCAGTTCTTC. The rearrangement links TRBV7-9 to TRBJ2-1; D is perhaps TRBD2 (6 bases). V was pared by 1 base and J by 7 bases, with 11 bases between. CDR1 and CDR2 (germline): SEHNR, FQNEAQ (reference sequence). This CDR3 comprises 14 residues. The variable domain in full, with the rest retrieved from reference TRBV7-9 and TRBJ2-1, is DTGVSQNPRHKITKRGQNVTFRCDPISEHNRLYWYRQTLGQGPEFLTYFQNEAQLEKSRLLSDRFSAERPKGSFSTLEIQRTEQGDSAMYLCASSLGLRGNEQFFGPGTRLTVL.

This clonotype was observed a few times. V is TRBV5-1 and J is TRBJ2-1, with 7 bases fitting TRBD1. The CDR3 is made up of 13 amino acids. The V and J ends lost 2 bases and 10 bases, in that order; junction bases with no gene match: 6. Germline CDR1 is SGHRS and CDR2 is YFSETQ. The CDR3 here is CASSLHGTDEQFF. Written as DNA, the CDR3 is TGCGCCAGCAGCTTACACGGGACAGACGAGCAGTTCTTC.

This clonotype was counted many times. The chain joins TRBV5-6 to TRBJ2-3; TRBD2 aligns across 7 bases. V shed 3 bases and J 2 bases; nucleotides not matched to a gene: 12. Germline V gives CDR1 SGHDT, CDR2 YYEEEE. CDR3 length equals 17 residues. CDR3 DNA: TGTGCCAGCAGCTCCGGCGGGGGTGGGGGTTTCACAGATACGCAGTATTTT. Its translation is CASSSGGGGGFTDTQYF.